The 11 T cell receptor beta chains below all came from one sample that was sequenced in a study of Ad26.COV2.S vaccination and SARS-CoV-2 variants. Clones were read by immunoSEQ multiplex PCR, and TCRdb kept only the in-frame ones, dropping some. This table holds about 400,000 clones, around 89% found once. The treatment was: 15 to 20 received Ad26.COV2.S at low or high dose, single or two shots; 5 received placebo; per-sample allocation not given. Sampling was done on day 63 after the first vaccine or placebo injection. Sequenced here: peripheral blood, sampled in a trial of Ad26.COV2.S vaccine versus placebo. These TCRs come from a person between 18 and 59 years old who received the Ad26.COV2.S COVID-19 vaccine or a placebo.

The chain recombines TRBV9 with TRBJ2-3; the match to TRBD2 covers 12 bases. V dropped 4 bases and J dropped 5; count of bases not matched to a gene: 11. The CDR3 length is 17 residues. Germline V gives CDR1 SGDLS, CDR2 YYNGEE. The CDR3 spells CASSLQPLAGGGDTQYF. The DNA of the CDR3 is TGTGCCAGCAGCTTACAACCACTAGCGGGGGGAGGAGATACGCAGTATTTT.

The chain recombines TRBV6-5 with TRBJ2-4, with TRBD1 matching 9 bases. This CDR3 is built from 15 residues. Germline V lookup: CDR1 MNHEY, CDR2 SVGAGI. The V segment lost 6 bases and the J segment 3 bases; nucleotides outside the gene matches: 6. DNA of the CDR3: TGTGCCAGCAGACGGGGACAGGGAAACAAAAACATTCAGTACTTC. This encodes CASRRGQGNKNIQYF.

The chain has TRBV4-1 and TRBJ1-2, with a possible D match to TRBD1 (6 bases). This CDR3 comprises 16 residues. CDR1 and CDR2 (germline): MGHRA, YSYEKL. The V end lost 1 base, the J end lost 3 bases, and 15 bases lay between the germline ends. CDR3 region: CASSQVLGGRYYGYTF. CDR3 coding DNA: TGCGCCAGCAGCCAAGTATTGGGGGGCCGTTACTATGGCTACACCTTC.

The gene calls are TRBV4-1 and TRBJ2-1; D may be TRBD2 (6 bases). Germline CDR1 and CDR2: MGHRA and YSYEKL. V lost 1 base and J lost 1, with 8 bases in between. This CDR3 region has 15 residues. The CDR3 spells CASSQGGTSYNEQFF. CDR3 DNA sequence: TGCGCCAGCAGCCAAGGGGGGACTTCCTACAATGAGCAGTTCTTC.

CDR3 DNA sequence: TGTGCCAGCAGCAGGGACGGTAACTATGGCTACACCTTC. It is translated as CASSRDGNYGYTF. The J gene is TRBJ1-2, the V gene TRBV27; D is possibly TRBD1 (5 bases). There are 13 residues in the CDR3. Germline CDR1 reads MNHEY; CDR2 reads SMNVEV (reference sequence). The V end was cut by 6 bases, the J end by 1 base, with 9 bases between.

The chain recombines TRBV27 with TRBJ2-3; the match to TRBD2 covers 10 bases. The trim removed 3 bases at V and 3 bases at J, leaving 3 bases unmatched. CDR3 length: 15 amino acids. Germline V gene sequence: CDR1 MNHEY, CDR2 SMNVEV (reference sequence). CDR3: CASSFLSGGTDTQYF. The CDR3 bases are TGTGCCAGCAGTTTCCTTAGCGGGGGGACAGATACGCAGTATTTT.

The chain combines TRBV6-5 with TRBJ2-7; D is perhaps TRBD1 or TRBD2 (5 bases each). The germline V gene has CDR1 MNHEY and CDR2 SVGAGI. CDR3 length: 15 residues. Trimming stripped 5 bases from V and 3 bases from J, with 17 bases between. CDR3 amino acids: CASSPYEGSYYEQYF. The CDR3 coding sequence is TGTGCCAGCAGTCCCTACGAGGGGTCCTACTACGAGCAGTACTTC.

The chain joins TRBV7-6 to TRBJ2-2, with a possible D match to TRBD1 (5 bases). CDR1 SGHVS and CDR2 FNYEAQ come from the germline V gene. The length of the CDR3 is 15 residues. V was clipped by 7 bases and J by 0 bases, with 12 bases between them. CDR3 nucleotide sequence: TGTGCCAGCACCCTGACAGAGCCGAACACCGGGGAGCTGTTTTTT. Protein: CASTLTEPNTGELFF.

CDR3 DNA: TGTGCCAGCAGCTTACAGGGAAACACCATATATTTT. It translates to CASSLQGNTIYF. The chain joins TRBV7-9 to TRBJ1-3; D gene ambiguous. V was trimmed by 2 bases and J by 4 bases, leaving 3 bases between them. This CDR3 contains 12 residues. Germline V CDR1 and CDR2: SEHNR, FQNEAQ (reference sequence).

The chain has TRBV28 and TRBJ1-5, with D uncertain. The V gene lost 6 bases and the J gene lost 3 bases, with 6 bases spanning the gap. The CDR3 has 12 amino acids. Germline assignment: CDR1 MDHEN and CDR2 SYDVKM. Here the CDR3 DNA reads TGTGCCAGCAGACAGTTCAATCAGCCCCAGCATTTT. This translates into CASRQFNQPQHF.

The chain has TRBV5-6 and TRBJ2-3; weak D call: TRBD1 (6 bases). Per the germline V gene, CDR1 is SGHDT and CDR2 is YYEEEE. The CDR3 loop spans 16 amino acids. Trimming took off 5 bases at V and 0 bases at J, with 16 bases between the two ends. Here the CDR3 reads CASRGVRDISTDTQYF. The CDR3 DNA is TGTGCCAGCAGGGGTGTAAGGGACATTAGCACAGATACGCAGTATTTT.